Below, 11 T cell receptor beta chains from the same sample are listed, as sequenced in a study of blood T cell repertoires in COVID-19. Produced via immunoSEQ multiplex PCR; TCRdb's table is partial and in-frame only. The table includes around 140,000 clones, around 86% detected once. Sequences were obtained from peripheral blood. The receptor source for this set is a human donor in a cohort sampled during active COVID-19.

This clone was seen only a few times. The chain recombines TRBV2 with TRBJ1-1; unclear D gene. CDR1 is SNHLY, CDR2 FYNNEI, per germline. This CDR3 spans 13 amino acids. Trimming left V 4 bases short and J 1 base short, with 7 bases between. The DNA for the CDR3 is TGTGCCAGCAGTGTACAGACGAACACTGAAGCTTTCTTT. Protein product: CASSVQTNTEAFF.

V usage is TRBV12-3 or TRBV12-4 and J usage is TRBJ2-7; 7 nucleotides align to TRBD1. CDR3 length equals 13 residues. The ends lost 6 bases at V and 0 bases at J; junction bases unmatched: 2. This chain's CDR3 is CASRDRNSYEQYF. The CDR3 nucleotides read TGTGCCAGCAGGGACAGGAACTCCTACGAGCAGTACTTC.

This chain uses TRBV9 with TRBJ1-2; TRBD1 matches at 7 bases. The germline gives CDR1 SGDLS, CDR2 YYNGEE. The length of the CDR3 is 15 residues. V lost 0 bases, J lost 7 bases, and 9 bases stayed unmatched. CDR3 in DNA: TGTGCCAGCAGCGTAGGCTCAGGGGGAGGACTTGGCTACACCTTC. It specifies CASSVGSGGGLGYTF.

The chain carries TRBV6-1 and TRBJ1-5; D might be TRBD1 (5 bases). V lost 3 bases, J lost 6 bases, and 6 bases lay in between. Germline CDR1 MNHNS, CDR2 SASEGT. CDR3 size: 12 residues. CDR3 in DNA: TGTGCCAGCAGTGAGGGGGGTCAGCCCCAGCATTTT. Its protein product is CASSEGGQPQHF.

This clone was detected only once. This chain links TRBV21-1 with TRBJ2-3; the DNA was not used to check the table's D call, TRBD2. TRBV21-1 is marked as a pseudogene. The CDR3 totals 18 residues. CDR3 sequence reads: CASSTGGVAGGPRDTQYF. The CDR3 region has the DNA TGTGCCAGCAGCACCGGGGGTGTAGCGGGAGGGCCACGAGATACGCAGTATTTT.

V usage is TRBV7-9 and J usage is TRBJ2-5, with 9 nucleotides matching TRBD1. This CDR3 contains 14 residues. In germline, CDR1 is SEHNR, CDR2 FQNEAQ (reference sequence). Unmatched junction bases numbered 9, after V lost 5 bases and J lost 8 bases. The CDR3 nucleotides are TGTGCCAGCAGCCAACCGGGACAGGGAACTACCCAGTACTTC. It is translated as CASSQPGQGTTQYF.

This chain connects TRBV2 to TRBJ2-7, with TRBD2 matching 14 bases. This CDR3 is built from 17 residues. V shed 5 bases, J shed 6 bases, and the junction held 12 bases outside the gene matches. Germline lookup yields CDR1 SNHLY and CDR2 FYNNEI. This chain's CDR3 is CASSLIGTSGRSREQYF. The CDR3 DNA reads as TGTGCCAGCAGTCTAATCGGGACTAGCGGGAGATCACGCGAGCAGTACTTC.

J is TRBJ2-7 and V is TRBV11-2, with 10 positions matching TRBD2. Trimming cost V 3 bases and J 3 bases; bases outside gene matches: 8. Germline V lookup: CDR1 SGHAT, CDR2 FQNNGV. The CDR3 has 16 residues. The CDR3 reads CASSFPLAGLHYEQYF. For the CDR3, the DNA is TGTGCCAGCAGCTTCCCACTAGCGGGACTACACTACGAGCAGTACTTC. The whole variable domain, filled in from reference TRBV11-2 and TRBJ2-7, reads EAGVAQSPRYKIIEKRQSVAFWCNPISGHATLYWYQQILGQGPKLLIQFQNNGVVDDSQLPKDRFSAERLKGVDSTLKIQPAKLEDSAVYLCASSFPLAGLHYEQYFGPGTRLTVT.

This chain links TRBV6-5 with TRBJ1-3; D possibly corresponds to TRBD1 (5 bases). Trimming cost V 2 bases and J 1 base, with 12 bases left between them. This CDR3 is built from 16 residues. Germline CDR1 and CDR2: MNHEY and SVGAGI. The CDR3 protein is CASSYGGGTSGNTIYF. The CDR3 coding sequence is TGTGCCAGCAGTTACGGGGGGGGAACGTCTGGAAACACCATATATTTT.

The chain has TRBV5-1 and TRBJ2-1, with a possible D match to TRBD2 (5 bases). The CDR3 is made up of 15 amino acids. Between the trimmed V and J ends, which lost 0 bases and 2 bases, there was a span of 9 bases. Germline V gene sequence: CDR1 SGHRS, CDR2 YFSETQ. This CDR3 is CASSLELAPYNEQFF. CDR3 sequence (DNA): TGCGCCAGCAGCTTGGAATTAGCGCCCTACAATGAGCAGTTCTTC.

The chain has TRBV18 and TRBJ2-7, with TRBD2 identical over 10 bases. The V segment lost 6 bases and the J segment 5 bases; nucleotides outside the gene matches: 4. The CDR3 is 13 amino acids. Per the germline V gene, CDR1 is KGHSH and CDR2 is LQKENI. In nucleotides, the CDR3 is TGTGCCAGCTCCCGACTAGCGGGTAACGAGCAGTACTTC. Its translation is CASSRLAGNEQYF.